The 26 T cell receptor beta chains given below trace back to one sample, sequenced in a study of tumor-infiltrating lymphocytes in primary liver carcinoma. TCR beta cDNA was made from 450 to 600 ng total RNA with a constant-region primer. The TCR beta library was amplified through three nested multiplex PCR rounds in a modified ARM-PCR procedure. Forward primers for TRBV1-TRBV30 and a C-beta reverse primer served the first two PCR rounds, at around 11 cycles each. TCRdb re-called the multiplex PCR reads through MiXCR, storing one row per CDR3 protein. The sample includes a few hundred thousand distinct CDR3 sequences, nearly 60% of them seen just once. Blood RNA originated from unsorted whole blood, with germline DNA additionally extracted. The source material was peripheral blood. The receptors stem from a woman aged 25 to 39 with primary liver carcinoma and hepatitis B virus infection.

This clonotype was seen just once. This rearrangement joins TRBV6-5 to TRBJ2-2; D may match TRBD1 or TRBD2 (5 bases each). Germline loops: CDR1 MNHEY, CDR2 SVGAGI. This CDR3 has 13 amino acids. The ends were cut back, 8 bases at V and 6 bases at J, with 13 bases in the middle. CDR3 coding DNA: TGTGCCAGCGAGGGGCATACTGCCGGGGAGCTGTTTTTT. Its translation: CASEGHTAGELFF.

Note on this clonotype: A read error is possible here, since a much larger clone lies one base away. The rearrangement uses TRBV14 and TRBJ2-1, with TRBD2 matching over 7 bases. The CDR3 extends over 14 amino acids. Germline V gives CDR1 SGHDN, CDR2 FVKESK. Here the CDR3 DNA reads TGTGCCGGCAGCGGGGACCTAGTATCGAATGAGCAGTTCTTC. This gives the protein CAGSGDLVSNEQFF.

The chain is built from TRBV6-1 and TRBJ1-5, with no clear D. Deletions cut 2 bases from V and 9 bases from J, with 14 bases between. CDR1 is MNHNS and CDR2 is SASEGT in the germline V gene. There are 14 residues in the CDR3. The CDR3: CASSEWARDRPQHF. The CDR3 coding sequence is TGTGCCAGCAGTGAATGGGCCAGAGATCGGCCCCAGCATTTT.

CDR3 sequence reads: CASSYTNTGELFF. The CDR3 region has the DNA TGTGCCAGCAGTTACACGAACACCGGGGAGCTGTTTTTT. The rearrangement uses TRBV6-2 or TRBV6-3 and TRBJ2-2; unclear D gene. V was shortened by 2 bases and J by 0 bases, with 1 base between the two germline ends. In germline, CDR1 is MNHEY, CDR2 SVGEGT. This CDR3 region has 13 residues.

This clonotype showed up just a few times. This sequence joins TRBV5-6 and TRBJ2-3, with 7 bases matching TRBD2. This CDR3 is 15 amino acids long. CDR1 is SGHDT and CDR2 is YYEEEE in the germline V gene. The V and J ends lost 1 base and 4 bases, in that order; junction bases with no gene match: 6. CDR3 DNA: TGTGCCAGCAGCTTGATGCGGGAGAACCCAGATACGCAGTATTTT. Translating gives CASSLMRENPDTQYF.

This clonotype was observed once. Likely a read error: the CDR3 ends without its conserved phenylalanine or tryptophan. The CDR3 reads CASSLRNPSYNEQFL. The CDR3 bases are TGTGCCAGCAGCTTAAGGAATCCCTCTTACAATGAGCAGTTCCTC. The V gene is TRBV11-1, the J gene TRBJ2-1; D not certain. The CDR3 has 15 amino acids. The germline V gene encodes CDR1 SGHAT and CDR2 FQDESV (reference sequence). Trimming cost V 2 bases and J 4 bases, with 12 bases left between them.

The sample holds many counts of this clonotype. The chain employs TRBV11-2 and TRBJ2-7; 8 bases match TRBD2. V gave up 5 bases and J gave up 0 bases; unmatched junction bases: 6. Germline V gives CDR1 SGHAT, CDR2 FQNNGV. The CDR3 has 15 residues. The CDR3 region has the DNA TGTGCCAGCAGCAAAGTAGCGGGAACCTCCTACGAGCAGTACTTC. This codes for CASSKVAGTSYEQYF.

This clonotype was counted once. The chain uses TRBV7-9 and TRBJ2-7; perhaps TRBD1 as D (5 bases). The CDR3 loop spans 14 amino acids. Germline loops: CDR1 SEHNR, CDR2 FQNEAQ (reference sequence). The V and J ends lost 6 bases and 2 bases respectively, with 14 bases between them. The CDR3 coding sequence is TGTGCCAGCAGGGGGCCGGCGCCGACCTACGAGCAGTACTTC. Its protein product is CASRGPAPTYEQYF.

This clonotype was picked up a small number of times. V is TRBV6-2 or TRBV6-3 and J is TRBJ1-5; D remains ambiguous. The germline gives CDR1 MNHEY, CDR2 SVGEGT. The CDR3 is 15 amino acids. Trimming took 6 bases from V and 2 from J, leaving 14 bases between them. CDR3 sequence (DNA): TGTGCCAGCAGAGCAGCGCCAATTGGCAATCAGCCCCAGCATTTT. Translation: CASRAAPIGNQPQHF.

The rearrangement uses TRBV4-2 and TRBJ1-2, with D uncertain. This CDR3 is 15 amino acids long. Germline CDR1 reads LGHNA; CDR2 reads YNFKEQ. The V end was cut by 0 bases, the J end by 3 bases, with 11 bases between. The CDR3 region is CASSQEADPDYGYTF. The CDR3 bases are TGTGCCAGCAGCCAAGAGGCCGACCCCGACTATGGCTACACCTTC.

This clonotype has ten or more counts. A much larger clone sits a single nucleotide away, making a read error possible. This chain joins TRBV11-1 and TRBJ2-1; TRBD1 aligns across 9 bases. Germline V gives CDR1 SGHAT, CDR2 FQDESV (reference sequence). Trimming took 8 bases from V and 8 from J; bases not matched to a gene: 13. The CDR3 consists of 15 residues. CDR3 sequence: CASVNPGQGTDEQFF. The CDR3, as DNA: TGTGCCAGCGTCAACCCGGGACAGGGAACCGATGAGCAGTTCTTC.

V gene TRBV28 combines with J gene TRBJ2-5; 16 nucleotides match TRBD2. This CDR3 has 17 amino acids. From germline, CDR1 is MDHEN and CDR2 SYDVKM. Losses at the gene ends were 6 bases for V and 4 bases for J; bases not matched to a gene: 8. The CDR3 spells CASSLGGTSGRAETQYF. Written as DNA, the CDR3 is TGTGCCAGCAGCCTAGGAGGGACTAGCGGGAGGGCAGAGACCCAGTACTTC.

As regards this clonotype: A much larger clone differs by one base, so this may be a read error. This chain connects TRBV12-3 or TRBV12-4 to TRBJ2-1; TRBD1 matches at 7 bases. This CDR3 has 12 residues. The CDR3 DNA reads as TGTGCCAGCAGTTTGATCCGACAGGGACAGTTATTC. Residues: CASSLIRQGQLF.

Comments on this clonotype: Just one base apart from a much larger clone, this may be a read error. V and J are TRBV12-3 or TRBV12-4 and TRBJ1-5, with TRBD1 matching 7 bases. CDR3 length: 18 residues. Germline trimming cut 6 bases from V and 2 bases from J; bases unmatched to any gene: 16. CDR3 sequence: CASSLPGQPILRNQPQHF. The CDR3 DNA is TGTGCCAGCAGCCTACCGGGACAGCCCATTCTTCGCAATCAGCCCCAGCATTTT.

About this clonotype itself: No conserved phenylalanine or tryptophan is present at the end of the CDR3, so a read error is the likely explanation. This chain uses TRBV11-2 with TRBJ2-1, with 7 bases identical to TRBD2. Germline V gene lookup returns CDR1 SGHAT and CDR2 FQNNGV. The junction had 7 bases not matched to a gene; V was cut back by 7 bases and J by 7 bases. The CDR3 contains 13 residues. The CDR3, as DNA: TGTGCCAGCATCTACAGCGGGATAAATGAGCAGTTCCTC. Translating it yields CASIYSGINEQFL.

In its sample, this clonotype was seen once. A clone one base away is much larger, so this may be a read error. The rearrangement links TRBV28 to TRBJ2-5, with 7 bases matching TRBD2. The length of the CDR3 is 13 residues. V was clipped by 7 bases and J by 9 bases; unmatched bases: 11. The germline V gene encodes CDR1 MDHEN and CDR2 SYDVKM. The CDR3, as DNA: TGTGCCAGCACCCGCCGGGGGGTTGAGTCCCAGTACTTC. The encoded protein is CASTRRGVESQYF.

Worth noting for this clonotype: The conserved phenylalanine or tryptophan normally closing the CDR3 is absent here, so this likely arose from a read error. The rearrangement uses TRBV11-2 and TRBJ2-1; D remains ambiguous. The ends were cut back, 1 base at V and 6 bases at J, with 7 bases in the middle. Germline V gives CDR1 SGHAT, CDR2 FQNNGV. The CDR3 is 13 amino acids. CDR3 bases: TGTGCCAGCAGCTTAGGGATAGGCAATGAGCAGTTCCTC. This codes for CASSLGIGNEQFL.

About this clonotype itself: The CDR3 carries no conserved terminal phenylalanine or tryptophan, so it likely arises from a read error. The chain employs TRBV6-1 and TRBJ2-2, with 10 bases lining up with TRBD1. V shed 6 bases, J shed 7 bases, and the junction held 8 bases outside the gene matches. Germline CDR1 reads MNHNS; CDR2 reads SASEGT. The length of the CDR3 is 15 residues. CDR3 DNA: TGTGCCAGCAGGGCAATGACAGGGGGCCACGGGGAGCTGTTTTAT. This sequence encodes CASRAMTGGHGELFY.

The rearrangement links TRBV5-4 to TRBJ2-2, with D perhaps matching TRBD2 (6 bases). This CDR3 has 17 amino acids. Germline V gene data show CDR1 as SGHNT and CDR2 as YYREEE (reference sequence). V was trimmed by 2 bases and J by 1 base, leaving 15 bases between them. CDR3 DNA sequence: TGTGCCAGCAGCTTAAGGAGGCTAGCGCTGAACACCGGGGAGCTGTTTTTT. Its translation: CASSLRRLALNTGELFF.

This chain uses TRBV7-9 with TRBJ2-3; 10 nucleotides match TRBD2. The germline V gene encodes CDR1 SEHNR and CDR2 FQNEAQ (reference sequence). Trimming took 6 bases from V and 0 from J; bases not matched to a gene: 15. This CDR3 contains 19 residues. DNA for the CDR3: TGTGCCAGCAGTTTATTGGCACTAGCGGGACGTGCTAGCACAGATACGCAGTATTTT. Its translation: CASSLLALAGRASTDTQYF.

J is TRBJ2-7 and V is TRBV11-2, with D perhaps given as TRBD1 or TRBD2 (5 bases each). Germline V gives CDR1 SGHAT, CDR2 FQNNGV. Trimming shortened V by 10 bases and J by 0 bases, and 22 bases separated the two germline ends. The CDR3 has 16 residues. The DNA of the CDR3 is TGTGCCAACATAGCTCCGGGGACCTCGAGCTCCTACGAGCAGTACTTC. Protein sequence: CANIAPGTSSSYEQYF.

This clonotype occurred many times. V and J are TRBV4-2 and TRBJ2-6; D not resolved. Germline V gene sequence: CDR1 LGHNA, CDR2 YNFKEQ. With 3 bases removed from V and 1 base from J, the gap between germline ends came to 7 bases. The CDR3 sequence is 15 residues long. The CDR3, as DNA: TGTGCCAGCAGCCAGGGTTCGTCTGGGGCCAACGTCCTGACTTTC. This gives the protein CASSQGSSGANVLTF.

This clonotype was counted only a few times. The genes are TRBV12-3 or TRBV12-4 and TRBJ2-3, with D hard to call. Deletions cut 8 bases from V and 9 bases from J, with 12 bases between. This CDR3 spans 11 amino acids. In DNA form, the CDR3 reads TGTGCCAGCGGCGCAATGATAACGCAGTATTTT. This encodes CASGAMITQYF.

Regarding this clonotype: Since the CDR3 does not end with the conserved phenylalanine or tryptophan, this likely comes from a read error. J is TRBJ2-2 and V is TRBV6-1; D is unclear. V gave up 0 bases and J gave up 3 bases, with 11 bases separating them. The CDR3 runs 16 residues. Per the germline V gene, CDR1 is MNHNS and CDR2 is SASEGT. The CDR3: CASSEARDWYTGELFL. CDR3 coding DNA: TGTGCCAGCAGTGAAGCGCGAGACTGGTACACCGGGGAGCTGTTTTTA.

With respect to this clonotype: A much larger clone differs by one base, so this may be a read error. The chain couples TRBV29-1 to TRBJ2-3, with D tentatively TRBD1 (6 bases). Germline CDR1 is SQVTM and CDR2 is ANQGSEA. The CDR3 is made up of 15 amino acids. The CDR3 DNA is TGCAGCGCCCGAACCCTACAGGGAAACACAGATGCGCAGTATTTT. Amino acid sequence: CSARTLQGNTDAQYF.

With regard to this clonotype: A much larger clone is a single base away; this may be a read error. The CDR3 is CSVVDRDLGYAF. The CDR3 DNA reads TGCAGCGTTGTTGACAGGGACCTCGGCTACGCCTTC. The chain couples TRBV29-1 to TRBJ1-2; 7 bases are shared with TRBD1. Germline V gene lookup returns CDR1 SQVTM and CDR2 ANQGSEA. CDR3 length: 12 residues.